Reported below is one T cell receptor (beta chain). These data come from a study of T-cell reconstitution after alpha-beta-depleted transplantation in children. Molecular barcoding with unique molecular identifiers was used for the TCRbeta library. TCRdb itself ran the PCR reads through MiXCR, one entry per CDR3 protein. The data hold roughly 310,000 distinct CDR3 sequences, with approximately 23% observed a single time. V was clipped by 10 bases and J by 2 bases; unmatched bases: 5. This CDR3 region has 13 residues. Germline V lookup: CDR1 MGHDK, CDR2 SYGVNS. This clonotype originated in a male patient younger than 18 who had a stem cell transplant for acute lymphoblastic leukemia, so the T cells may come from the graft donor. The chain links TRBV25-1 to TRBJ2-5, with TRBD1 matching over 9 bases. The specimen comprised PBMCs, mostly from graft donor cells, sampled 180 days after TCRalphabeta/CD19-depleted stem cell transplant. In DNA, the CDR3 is TGTGCCACCGTGACAGGGGGTCAAGAGACCCAGTACTTC. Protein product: CATVTGGQETQYF.